These T cell receptor beta chains were read from a single sample in a study of CD8 T cells in Susac syndrome. In TCRdb, the immunoSEQ multiplex PCR reads were re-called with MiXCR into one record per CDR3 protein. The table includes 150,000 to 190,000 distinct CDR3 sequences, roughly 95% detected once. The sample was CD4+ T cells from PBMCs. The origin of the receptors is a human donor with Susac syndrome. Both conserved end residues are part of each CDR3. A D gene is named only where the DNA matches it firmly. Clone size is stated in some rows and not others, as once, few, many or a class when expanded.

j_call v_call clone_size d_call cdr3_aa cdr3_nt
TRBJ1-2 TRBV20-1 . TRBD1 CSSGTGSNYGYTF TGCAGTAGCGGGACAGGGAGTAACTATGGCTACACCTTC
TRBJ1-5 TRBV7-8 . . CASSPWLGINQPQHF TGTGCCAGCAGCCCCTGGCTGGGGATCAATCAGCCCCAGCATTTT
TRBJ1-1 TRBV13 . . CASSLDPTTEAFF TGTGCCAGCAGCTTAGATCCAACAACTGAAGCTTTCTTT
TRBJ1-2 TRBV3-1 . . CASSRVATRKGYGYTF TGTGCCAGCAGCCGAGTAGCGACACGGAAGGGCTATGGCTACACCTTC
TRBJ2-1 TRBV6-1 . . CASRDRSQGGLAEQFF TGTGCCAGCAGAGATCGTTCACAGGGAGGTTTAGCTGAGCAGTTCTTC
TRBJ1-2 TRBV20-1 . . CSAPPRWAWGGYTF TGCAGTGCTCCTCCGAGATGGGCCTGGGGAGGCTACACCTTC
TRBJ2-2 TRBV20-1 . TRBD2 CSARAGPNTGELFF TGCAGTGCGAGAGCGGGGCCGAACACCGGGGAGCTGTTTTTT
TRBJ2-5 TRBV7-9 . . CASSLARYQETQYF TGTGCCAGCAGCTTAGCCCGGTACCAAGAGACCCAGTACTTC
TRBJ2-1 TRBV9 . TRBD2 CASSGGLAALTYNEQFF TGTGCCAGCAGCGGGGGACTAGCGGCTTTAACCTACAATGAGCAGTTCTTC
TRBJ1-2 TRBV9 . . CASSVVPADRDGYTF TGTGCCAGCAGCGTAGTGCCCGCTGATAGGGATGGCTACACCTTC
TRBJ2-2 TRBV12-3/TRBV12-4 . . CASSRTTVTGELFF TGTGCCAGCAGTCGAACGACTGTCACCGGGGAGCTGTTTTTT
TRBJ2-4 TRBV29-1 . TRBD2 CSVMGGTKNIQYF TGCAGCGTCATGGGAGGGACCAAAAACATTCAGTACTTC
TRBJ2-1 TRBV20-1 . . CSAARDKLEEQFF TGCAGTGCTGCCCGGGACAAACTAGAAGAACAGTTCTTC
TRBJ1-2 TRBV7-9 once . CASSLADVRGGYTF TGTGCCAGCAGCTTGGCAGACGTCAGGGGAGGCTACACCTTC
TRBJ2-5 TRBV29-1 once . CSVVPRHLGETQYF TGCAGCGTCGTCCCACGGCACCTCGGAGAGACCCAGTACTTC
TRBJ1-2 TRBV3-1 . . CASSQGATGANYGYTF TGTGCCAGCAGCCAAGGGGCGACGGGAGCTAACTATGGCTACACCTTC
TRBJ1-2 TRBV4-3 once . CASSPSRNYGYTF TGCGCCAGCAGCCCCTCAAGGAACTATGGCTACACCTTC
TRBJ1-5 TRBV6-2/TRBV6-3 . . CASSSGGQLNQPQHF TGTGCCAGCAGTTCCGGGGGGCAGCTAAATCAGCCCCAGCATTTT
TRBJ2-5 TRBV14 . . CASGASQETQYF TGTGCCAGCGGGGCGTCCCAAGAGACCCAGTACTTC
TRBJ2-7 TRBV6-5 . . CASSYASTGPYEQYF TGTGCCAGCAGTTACGCGTCGACGGGTCCGTACGAGCAGTACTTC
TRBJ1-1 TRBV20-1 . . CSASKDTEAFF TGCAGTGCTAGTAAGGACACTGAAGCTTTCTTT
TRBJ1-2 TRBV29-1 once . CSVEVQTGLIGYTF TGCAGCGTTGAAGTTCAAACAGGGTTGATTGGCTACACCTTC
TRBJ1-2 TRBV19 . TRBD1 CASSGQADYGYTF TGTGCCAGTAGTGGACAGGCTGACTATGGCTACACCTTC
TRBJ1-4 TRBV29-1 . . CSVQLEKLFF TGCAGCGTACAGTTAGAAAAACTGTTTTTT
TRBJ1-1 TRBV10-3 . . CAISEETAGAFF TGTGCCATCAGTGAGGAGACAGCGGGAGCTTTCTTT
TRBJ2-3 TRBV29-1 . TRBD2 CSVRAGEVDTQYF TGCAGCGTCCGTGCGGGGGAGGTGGATACGCAGTATTTT
TRBJ2-3 TRBV1 . . CTSSQEEFYTDTQYF TGCACCAGCAGCCAAGAAGAGTTTTACACAGATACGCAGTATTTT
TRBJ1-1 TRBV20-1 . TRBD1 CSARDQDRGQVAFF TGCAGTGCTAGAGATCAGGACAGGGGGCAGGTAGCTTTCTTT
TRBJ2-3 TRBV20-1 . TRBD2 CSAQSLRGDTDTQYF TGCAGTGCTCAGAGTTTGCGGGGGGACACAGATACGCAGTATTTT
TRBJ1-5 TRBV7-6 . . CASSLGVGGFDQPQHF TGTGCCAGCAGCTTAGGTGTCGGGGGCTTCGATCAGCCCCAGCATTTT
TRBJ2-1 TRBV20-1 . . CSARLERADEQFF TGCAGTGCTAGATTGGAGCGGGCGGATGAGCAGTTCTTC
TRBJ2-5 TRBV3-1 . . CASSPRTQETQYF TGTGCCAGCAGCCCCCGGACACAAGAGACCCAGTACTTC
TRBJ1-5 TRBV20-1 . . CSAREVAASYQPQHF TGCAGTGCCCGGGAAGTGGCAGCGTCGTATCAGCCCCAGCATTTT
TRBJ1-5 TRBV9 . TRBD1 CASSAGQAYQPQHF TGTGCCAGCAGCGCGGGACAGGCCTATCAGCCCCAGCATTTT